This T cell receptor (beta chain) derives from a study of blood T cell repertoires in COVID-19. Study in general: The United States, Italy and Spain provided the acute and convalescent COVID-19 samples. PBMCs, B-cell-depleted T cells, or T cells were the source of the cDNA or gDNA that made up the material.

The data were produced by immunoSEQ multiplex PCR, yet TCRdb's version contains in-frame clones alone and is incomplete. The data show 100,000 to 150,000 clones, 80% to 90% seen once. This clone was picked up one time. Germline V gene data show CDR1 as LGHDT and CDR2 as YNNKEL (reference sequence). Deletions cut 2 bases from V and 4 bases from J, with 21 bases between. The CDR3 has 18 amino acids. The sequencing input was peripheral blood. V gene TRBV3-1 (or the pseudogene TRBV3-2) combines with J gene TRBJ1-3; a possible D gene is TRBD1 (5 bases). The receptor was isolated from an older woman with acute or convalescent COVID-19. CDR3 residues: CASSQLPPTTATGNTIYF. The CDR3 DNA reads as TGTGCCAGCAGCCAATTACCCCCGACGACAGCAACAGGAAACACCATATATTTT.